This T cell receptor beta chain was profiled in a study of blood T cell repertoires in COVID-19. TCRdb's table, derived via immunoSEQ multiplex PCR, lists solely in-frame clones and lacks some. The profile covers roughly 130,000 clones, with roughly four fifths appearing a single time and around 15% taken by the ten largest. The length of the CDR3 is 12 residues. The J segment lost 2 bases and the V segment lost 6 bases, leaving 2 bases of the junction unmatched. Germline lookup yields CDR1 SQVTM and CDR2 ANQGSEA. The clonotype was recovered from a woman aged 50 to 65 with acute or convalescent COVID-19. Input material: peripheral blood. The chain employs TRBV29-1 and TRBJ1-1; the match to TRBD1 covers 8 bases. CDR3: CSVGQANTEAFF. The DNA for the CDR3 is TGCAGCGTGGGACAGGCAAACACTGAAGCTTTCTTT.